Below, 24 T cell receptor beta chains from the same sample are listed, as sequenced in a study of shared clonotypes between healthy human individuals. Assay: immunoSEQ multiplex PCR; the TCRdb copy retains only in-frame clones and omits some. The sample lists roughly 700,000 clones, 80% to 95% occurring once. Sequences were obtained from memory CD8+ T cells from PBMCs. As to subset: CD45RO+ cells pooled with CCR7-negative TemRA cells. All receptors come from a man between 18 and 35 years old in good health. Some clones in this sample may be carry-over from other donors' samples.

This chain links TRBV28 with TRBJ1-2; TRBD1 might be the D (6 bases). The ends were cut back, 5 bases at V and 2 bases at J, with 15 bases in the middle. The CDR3 contains 15 residues. Germline V gene lookup returns CDR1 MDHEN and CDR2 SYDVKM. DNA for the CDR3: TGTGCCAGCAGTGAAGGGACACAGGCAAACTATGGCTACACCTTC. Translation gives CASSEGTQANYGYTF.

The CDR3 DNA sequence: TGTGCCAGCAGCCCGGGGACAAAGAGCTCCTACGAGCAGTACTTC. It is translated as CASSPGTKSSYEQYF. The rearrangement links TRBV5-5 to TRBJ2-7; maybe TRBD1 (6 bases). The CDR3 covers 15 residues. The germline CDR1 and CDR2 sequences are SGHKS and YYEKEE (reference sequence). Trimming took off 4 bases at V and 0 bases at J, with 14 bases between the two ends.

This chain connects TRBV27 to TRBJ1-5; D may be TRBD1 (6 bases). The CDR3 has 15 residues. Per germline, CDR1 MNHEY and CDR2 SMNVEV (reference sequence). Trimming pared 6 bases from V and 4 bases from J, leaving 16 bases between. CDR3 region: CASRIAQGLNQPQHF. The CDR3 DNA is TGTGCCAGCAGGATTGCACAGGGACTAAATCAGCCCCAGCATTTT.

The chain joins TRBV2 to TRBJ2-7; D unresolved. Trimming stripped 6 bases from V and 2 bases from J, with 14 bases between. The CDR3 runs 14 residues. CDR1 is SNHLY and CDR2 is FYNNEI in the germline V gene. CDR3 nucleotide sequence: TGTGCCAGCAGCGATCGCACAGAAGCCTACGAGCAGTACTTC. Translation gives CASSDRTEAYEQYF.

The chain is built from TRBV27 and TRBJ1-5; 12 positions agree with TRBD1. This CDR3 comprises 17 residues. The junction had 12 bases not matched to a gene; V was cut back by 8 bases and J by 4 bases. Germline assignment: CDR1 MNHEY and CDR2 SMNVEV (reference sequence). In DNA, the CDR3 is TGTGCCAGCCCCGGGGACAGGGGGCCCCGGAGGAATCAGCCCCAGCATTTT. Translating gives CASPGDRGPRRNQPQHF.

This clone was counted between two and nine times. V and J are TRBV27 and TRBJ2-2; possible D gene TRBD2, 6 bases. Trimming took 6 bases from V and 7 from J, leaving 12 bases between them. The germline V gene has CDR1 MNHEY and CDR2 SMNVEV (reference sequence). The CDR3 contains 13 residues. CDR3 DNA sequence: TGTGCCAGCAGCCATGGAGGGGTCGGGGAGCTGTTTTTT. Translation: CASSHGGVGELFF.

The gene calls are TRBV7-9 and TRBJ2-3; TRBD1 aligns across 10 bases. The CDR3 consists of 15 residues. The germline CDR1 and CDR2 sequences are SEHNR and FQNEAQ (reference sequence). Trimming cost V 5 bases and J 2 bases; bases outside gene matches: 4. CDR3 DNA sequence: TGTGCCAGCAGCCGGGACAGGGGTTACACAGATACGCAGTATTTT. This sequence encodes CASSRDRGYTDTQYF.

This clone was seen once. J is TRBJ2-2 and V is TRBV10-1; D is possibly TRBD1 or TRBD2 (5 bases each). The CDR3 runs to 16 residues. The V gene lost 3 bases and the J gene lost 6 bases, with 17 bases spanning the gap. The germline V gene encodes CDR1 WNHNN and CDR2 SYGVQD (reference sequence). In DNA, the CDR3 is TGCGCCAGCAGTGAAAGCGTTGGGGGTAACGCCGGGGAGCTGTTTTTT. Translation: CASSESVGGNAGELFF.

The chain links TRBV4-1 to TRBJ1-1; unclear D gene. Germline loops: CDR1 MGHRA, CDR2 YSYEKL. The V gene lost 4 bases and the J gene lost 2 bases, with 2 bases spanning the gap. This CDR3 is built from 11 residues. Written as DNA, the CDR3 is TGCGCCAGCAGCCTTAACACTGAAGCTTTCTTT. Translating gives CASSLNTEAFF.

The chain is built from TRBV7-6 and TRBJ2-7; 8 nucleotides agree with TRBD1. V was pared by 5 bases and J by 0 bases, with 9 bases of the junction left unmatched. The CDR3 contains 16 residues. CDR1 SGHVS and CDR2 FNYEAQ come from the germline V gene. This chain's CDR3 is CASSPRTGSVSYEQYF. In nucleotides, the CDR3 is TGTGCCAGCAGCCCAAGGACAGGGTCCGTCTCCTACGAGCAGTACTTC.

The chain recombines TRBV11-2 with TRBJ1-4; D uncertain. This CDR3 region has 12 residues. V was clipped by 5 bases and J by 7 bases, with 8 bases between them. Per the germline V gene, CDR1 is SGHAT and CDR2 is FQNNGV. CDR3 amino acids: CASSPDREKLFF. The CDR3 coding sequence is TGTGCCAGCAGCCCCGACCGTGAAAAACTGTTTTTT.

The V gene is TRBV28, the J gene TRBJ2-2; 10 bases are shared with TRBD1. The germline V gene encodes CDR1 MDHEN and CDR2 SYDVKM. V lost 5 bases to trimming and J lost 7 bases; unmatched junction nucleotides: 10. This CDR3 is built from 16 residues. CDR3 protein: CASSTTGTGEGGELFF. For the CDR3, the DNA is TGTGCCAGCAGTACAACCGGGACAGGGGAAGGCGGGGAGCTGTTTTTT.

This clone was seen once. This sequence joins TRBV29-1 and TRBJ2-7; 9 bases line up with TRBD1. J was trimmed by 6 bases and V by 6 bases; bases with no gene match: 15. CDR3 length: 15 amino acids. Germline-derived CDR1 and CDR2 are SQVTM and ANQGSEA. CDR3 loop: CSVEDRGSLGGEQYF. CDR3 nucleotides: TGCAGCGTCGAGGACAGGGGATCCCTTGGCGGCGAGCAGTACTTC.

The rearrangement uses TRBV28 and TRBJ2-7; 10 nucleotides align to TRBD1. Germline CDR1 MDHEN, CDR2 SYDVKM. V dropped 5 bases and J dropped 0; count of bases not matched to a gene: 10. The CDR3 sequence is 17 residues long. The CDR3 spells CASSTGQGEWDSYEQYF. CDR3 nucleotide sequence: TGTGCCAGCAGTACTGGACAGGGGGAATGGGACTCCTACGAGCAGTACTTC.

Comment on this clone: Different DNA sequences within this sample yield the same CDR3. The chain is built from TRBV18 and TRBJ2-7; D might be TRBD1 or TRBD2, each matching 5 bases. Germline V CDR1 and CDR2: KGHSH, LQKENI. Trimming cost V 2 bases and J 2 bases, with 10 bases left between them. This CDR3 is 14 amino acids long. The CDR3 region has the DNA TGTGCCAGCTCACCAAGGGACCGCACCTACGAGCAGTACTTC. Translated: CASSPRDRTYEQYF.

The chain employs TRBV9 and TRBJ1-2; TRBD1 matches 8 bases. Germline CDR1 and CDR2: SGDLS and YYNGEE. This CDR3 spans 14 amino acids. V lost 0 bases, J lost 7 bases, and 5 bases stayed unmatched. The CDR3 protein is CASSVGTGPLGYTF. CDR3 nucleotides: TGTGCCAGCAGCGTAGGGACAGGGCCACTTGGCTACACCTTC.

The V and J genes are TRBV9 and TRBJ2-7, with D uncertain. V gave up 4 bases and J gave up 2 bases, with 7 bases separating them. The CDR3 sequence is 12 residues long. From germline, CDR1 is SGDLS and CDR2 YYNGEE. For the CDR3, the DNA is TGTGCCAGCAGCCCCAGGCCCTACGAGCAGTACTTC. This codes for CASSPRPYEQYF.

The chain uses TRBV27 and TRBJ1-5; D remains unclear. CDR1 is MNHEY, CDR2 SMNVEV, per germline (reference sequence). The CDR3 has 14 amino acids. V shed 3 bases and J shed 2 bases, with 8 bases lying between them. The CDR3 region is CASSFFRGNQPQHF. CDR3 sequence (DNA): TGTGCCAGCAGTTTTTTCCGTGGCAATCAGCCCCAGCATTTT.

The chain joins TRBV12-5 to TRBJ2-5; D perhaps matches TRBD2 (5 bases). The V end was cut by 1 base, the J end by 3 bases, with 6 bases between. Germline-derived CDR1 and CDR2 are LGHNT and FRNRAP. CDR3 length: 13 residues. The chain's CDR3 is CASGLDGKETQYF. For the CDR3, the DNA is TGTGCTAGTGGTTTGGACGGGAAAGAGACCCAGTACTTC.

V is TRBV7-9 and J is TRBJ1-1; 11 bases are shared with TRBD1. The CDR3 has 16 residues. V lost 5 bases, J lost 5 bases, and 10 bases stayed unmatched. From germline, CDR1 is SEHNR and CDR2 FQNEAQ (reference sequence). The CDR3 nucleotides are TGTGCCAGCAGCCACCGGACAGGGGGCTGGATGACTGAAGCTTTCTTT. It encodes CASSHRTGGWMTEAFF. Full variable domain (outside the CDR3, taken from reference TRBV7-9 and TRBJ1-1): DTGVSQNPRHKITKRGQNVTFRCDPISEHNRLYWYRQTLGQGPEFLTYFQNEAQLEKSRLLSDRFSAERPKGSFSTLEIQRTEQGDSAMYLCASSHRTGGWMTEAFFGQGTRLTVV.

The rearrangement joins TRBV27 to TRBJ2-1; D is unclear. CDR1 is MNHEY, CDR2 SMNVEV, per germline (reference sequence). Trimming removed 0 bases at V and 9 bases at J, with 9 bases between. This CDR3 spans 13 amino acids. The CDR3 region has the DNA TGTGCCAGCAGTTTATCGACGGGTTTTGAGCAGTTCTTC. Amino acids: CASSLSTGFEQFF.

This clone was seen more than once but under ten times. The CDR3 here is CASSLFPTDTGELFF. The CDR3 DNA follows: TGCGCCAGCAGCCTTTTTCCGACAGACACCGGGGAGCTGTTTTTT. The chain uses TRBV4-1 and TRBJ2-2, with D perhaps TRBD1 (5 bases). The V end was cut by 4 bases, the J end by 3 bases, with 12 bases between. The CDR3 has 15 residues. The germline gives CDR1 MGHRA, CDR2 YSYEKL.

This chain uses TRBV15 with TRBJ2-7, with D perhaps TRBD1 (6 bases). The CDR3 loop spans 16 amino acids. V gave up 5 bases and J gave up 0 bases, with 17 bases separating them. The germline V gene has CDR1 LNHNV and CDR2 YYDKDF (reference sequence). The CDR3 protein is CATSLQHRVDSYEQYF. In DNA form, the CDR3 reads TGTGCCACCAGCCTCCAGCACAGGGTGGACTCCTACGAGCAGTACTTC.

This sequence joins TRBV5-1 and TRBJ2-3; 9 nucleotides agree with TRBD2. This CDR3 has 15 residues. Trimming took 4 bases from V and 6 from J; bases not matched to a gene: 9. Germline CDR1 is SGHRS and CDR2 is YFSETQ. In DNA form, the CDR3 reads TGCGCCAGCAGCCGCACTAGCGGGCAGGGTGATACGCAGTATTTT. Translation gives CASSRTSGQGDTQYF.